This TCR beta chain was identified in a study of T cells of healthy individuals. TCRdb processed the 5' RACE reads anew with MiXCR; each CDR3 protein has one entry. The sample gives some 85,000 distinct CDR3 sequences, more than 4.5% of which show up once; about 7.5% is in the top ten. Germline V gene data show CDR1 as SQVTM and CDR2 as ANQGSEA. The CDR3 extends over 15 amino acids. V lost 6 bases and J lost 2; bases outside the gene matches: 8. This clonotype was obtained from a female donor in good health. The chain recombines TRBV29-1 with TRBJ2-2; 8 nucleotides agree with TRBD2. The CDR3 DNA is TGCAGCGTGAAGGCCGGACTAGCCAACACCGGGGAGCTGTTTTTT. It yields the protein CSVKAGLANTGELFF.